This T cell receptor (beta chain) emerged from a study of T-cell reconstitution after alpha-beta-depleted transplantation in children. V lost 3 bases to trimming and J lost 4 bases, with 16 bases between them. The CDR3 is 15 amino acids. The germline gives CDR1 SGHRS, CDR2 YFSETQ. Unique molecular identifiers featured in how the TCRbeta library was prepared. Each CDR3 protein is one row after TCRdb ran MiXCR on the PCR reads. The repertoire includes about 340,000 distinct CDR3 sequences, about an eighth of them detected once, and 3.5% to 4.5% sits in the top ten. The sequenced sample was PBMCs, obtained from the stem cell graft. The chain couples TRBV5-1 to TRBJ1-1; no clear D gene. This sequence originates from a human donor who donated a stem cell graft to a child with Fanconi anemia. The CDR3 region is CASSSIPTLTTEAFF. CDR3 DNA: TGCGCCAGCAGCTCCATACCGACCCTCACCACTGAAGCTTTCTTT.